This T cell receptor (beta chain) appears in the sequencing data of a study of blood T cell repertoires in COVID-19. For the study at large: Donors in the United States, Italy and Spain gave samples during acute or convalescent COVID-19.

Germline lookup yields CDR1 GTSNPN and CDR2 SVGIG (reference sequence). The CDR3 runs to 15 residues. V was clipped by 0 bases and J by 2 bases; unmatched bases: 3. In the study's own analysis: Amplifying reference gene primers gave estimates of nucleated cell counts. Clones were read by immunoSEQ multiplex PCR, and TCRdb kept only the in-frame ones, dropping some. The D gene and trimming were derived from the DNA, and the V and J assignments and clone size from that table. The data hold 150,000 or so clones, with 70% to 90% observed a single time. The sample taken for sequencing was peripheral blood. This sequence joins TRBV30 and TRBJ2-3; TRBD2 matches at 9 bases. This TCR was sampled from a woman aged 45-60 years with COVID-19, enrolled during active disease. CDR3 DNA: TGTGCCTGGAGTGTCCTAGCGGGGAACACAGATACGCAGTATTTT. It translates to CAWSVLAGNTDTQYF.